This entry describes one TCR beta chain. The antigen remains undetermined. Only CD45RO-negative cells positively selected for CCR7 counted as naive CD8 cells, so terminally differentiated effector memory CD45RA+ cells were excluded. Donors were Caucasian adults residing in Nashville, Tennessee, USA. Deep-level settings were used for running the assay. In the authors' workflow: ImmunoSEQ gave junction-only sequences without quality scores, so filtering differed. Produced via immunoSEQ multiplex PCR; TCRdb's table is partial and in-frame only. Clone size and V and J calls were adopted from that table, with D and trimming inferred from the DNA. Found here are roughly 2,000,000 clones, approximately 95% of them singletons; the top ten hold around 1.2%. This sample is drawn from a study of shared clonotypes between healthy human individuals. General study results and limits: On the whole, naive subsets had larger estimated richness than memory subsets had.

Germline V gene data show CDR1 as GTSNPN and CDR2 as SVGIG (reference sequence). The trim removed 4 bases at V and 7 bases at J, leaving 17 bases unmatched. This CDR3 has 17 residues. The receptor comes from a man aged 18 to 29 in good health. The genes are TRBV30 and TRBJ1-2; 11 nucleotides match TRBD1. The sample was naive CD8+ T cells sorted from blood. The CDR3 is CAWIGISGTGGDGGYTF. The CDR3 coding sequence is TGTGCCTGGATCGGTATCTCGGGGACAGGGGGTGACGGTGGCTACACCTTC.